The sequence of this T cell receptor (beta chain) was determined in a study of early T cells in non-severe SARS-CoV-2 infection. The overall study: Sequenced bulk RNA came from whole blood that was unsorted, and chains were unpaired.

This clonotype showed up just a few times. Its cognate antigen is unknown. Study-level points and caveats: The study's VDJdb matching favored anti-spike CD8 responses and missed private and CD4 specificities.

Individually, cDNA molecules had unique molecular identifiers attached to them. TCRdb itself ran the 5' RACE reads through MiXCR, one entry per CDR3 protein. The sample gives under 70,000 distinct CDR3 sequences, over 5% of which show up once; about 6.8% is in the top ten. Germline V gives CDR1 MNHNY, CDR2 SVGAGI (reference sequence). The CDR3 spans 11 residues. Trimming cost V 8 bases and J 7 bases, with 9 bases left between them. The sequenced sample was whole blood. This TCR came from an adult who was a healthcare worker with PCR-confirmed SARS-CoV-2 infection or an uninfected control (not recorded which). The chain couples TRBV6-6 to TRBJ1-5, with D perhaps matching TRBD1 (5 bases). CDR3 nucleotide sequence: TGTGCCAGCTGTCGGGACCAGCCCCAGCATTTT. Translation: CASCRDQPQHF.